The 11 T cell receptor beta chains below come from one sample, sequenced in a study of identical twins. TCRdb processed the 5' RACE reads anew with MiXCR; each CDR3 protein has one entry. The sample has around 510,000 distinct CDR3 sequences; roughly 13% are singletons. This sample was shared with a second study, whose subject was yellow fever vaccine responses in identical twins.

The specimen sequenced was CD4+ T cells sorted from blood. The source is a woman aged 18-29 years in good health.

This clonotype was recorded a few times. The chain combines TRBV5-1 with TRBJ2-3; D remains ambiguous. V was pared by 0 bases and J by 2 bases, with 10 bases between. The CDR3 totals 15 residues. CDR1 and CDR2 from the germline V gene are SGHRS and YFSETQ. CDR3 DNA: TGCGCCAGCAGCTTGGGGCCGCCGAACACAGATACGCAGTATTTT. Translated: CASSLGPPNTDTQYF.

This clonotype was picked up a small number of times. The DNA of the CDR3 is TGCGCCAGCAGCCCCACACTTAATCAGCCCCAGCATTTT. It translates to CASSPTLNQPQHF. V is TRBV10-1 and J is TRBJ1-5, with unresolved D. The V end lost 6 bases, the J end lost 4 bases, and 10 bases lay between the germline ends. In germline, CDR1 is WNHNN, CDR2 SYGVQD (reference sequence). This CDR3 has 13 residues.

This clonotype has a handful of counts. The chain links TRBV29-1 to TRBJ1-1, with a possible D match to TRBD1 (6 bases). Trimming took 4 bases from V and 3 from J, leaving 21 bases between them. Germline V gene sequence: CDR1 SQVTM, CDR2 ANQGSEA. The CDR3 sequence is 16 residues long. In nucleotides, the CDR3 is TGCAGCGTTGCGGGGTTTGGGGGCTCCGCGGACACTGAAGCTTTCTTT. Its translation is CSVAGFGGSADTEAFF.

This clonotype occurred a few times. This sequence joins TRBV4-2 and TRBJ2-3, with D perhaps given as TRBD1 or TRBD2 (6 bases each). CDR1 is LGHNA, CDR2 YNFKEQ, per germline. The V end was cut by 2 bases, the J end by 8 bases, with 11 bases between. This CDR3 is built from 13 residues. Written as DNA, the CDR3 is TGTGCCAGCAGCCAAACCGAGGGGGGTACGCAGTATTTT. The encoded protein is CASSQTEGGTQYF.

This clonotype was found many times. The chain has TRBV2 and TRBJ2-2; 7 bases match TRBD2. The CDR3 loop spans 14 amino acids. Germline values: CDR1 SNHLY, CDR2 FYNNEI. CDR3 region: CASSVRGDTGELFF. For the CDR3, the DNA is TGTGCTAGCTCAGTTCGGGGGGACACCGGGGAGCTGTTTTTT.

This clonotype has just one count. The chain employs TRBV3-1 and TRBJ2-7; no definite D call. The CDR3 covers 15 residues. The germline V gene encodes CDR1 LGHDT and CDR2 YNNKEL (reference sequence). V was shortened by 6 bases and J by 2 bases, with 17 bases between the two germline ends. The CDR3: CASRLFSALPYEQYF. The CDR3 nucleotides read TGTGCCAGCAGACTCTTCTCGGCCTTACCCTACGAGCAGTACTTC.

This clonotype was detected only a few times. The rearrangement uses TRBV4-1 and TRBJ2-1; TRBD1 agrees at 11 bases. V shed 3 bases and J 10 bases; nucleotides not matched to a gene: 11. Germline-derived CDR1 and CDR2 are MGHRA and YSYEKL. The CDR3 extends over 16 amino acids. The CDR3, as DNA: TGCGCCAGCAGCCAGATAGGACAGGGGGCGTCTAGGGAGCAGTTCTTC. It specifies CASSQIGQGASREQFF.

This clonotype has only a few counts. The rearrangement joins TRBV6-2 or TRBV6-3 to TRBJ2-5; D gene ambiguous. The V gene's germline CDR1 is MNHEY and CDR2 SVGEGT. CDR3 length: 13 residues. V lost 5 bases and J 3 bases, leaving 10 bases between the germline ends. The CDR3 sequence is CASSTFTEETQYF. The CDR3 region has the DNA TGTGCCAGCAGTACTTTTACTGAAGAGACCCAGTACTTC.

This clonotype was seen more than once but under ten times. The chain has TRBV7-2 and TRBJ2-2, with TRBD2 identical over 8 bases. The CDR3 is 17 residues long. Germline V gene lookup returns CDR1 SGHTA and CDR2 FQGNSA. Unmatched junction bases numbered 6, after V lost 1 base and J lost 2 bases. CDR3: CASSLGISGTNTGELFF. CDR3 DNA sequence: TGTGCCAGCAGCTTAGGGATTAGCGGGACCAACACCGGGGAGCTGTTTTTT.

This clonotype has a single count. The chain couples TRBV6-4 to TRBJ2-2, with TRBD2 identical over 12 bases. CDR3 length equals 15 residues. Trimming took 4 bases from V and 7 from J; bases not matched to a gene: 4. The germline CDR1 and CDR2 sequences are MRHNA and SNTAGT. The CDR3 reads CASSASGGAGGELFF. The DNA of the CDR3 is TGTGCCAGCAGTGCTAGCGGGGGGGCCGGCGGGGAGCTGTTTTTT.

CDR3 amino acids: CASSPHSNQPQHF. The DNA for the CDR3 is TGTGCCAGCTCACCTCATAGCAATCAGCCCCAGCATTTT. This chain connects TRBV18 to TRBJ1-5; D is unresolved. V lost 3 bases, J lost 0 bases, and 3 bases lay in between. Germline V gene lookup returns CDR1 KGHSH and CDR2 LQKENI. CDR3 size: 13 residues.